Listed below are T cell receptor beta chains from one sample, sequenced in a study of monozygotic twins with inflammatory bowel disease. TCRdb re-called the 5' RACE reads and catalogs CDR3 proteins one per entry, DNA excluded. The data include over 200,000 distinct CDR3 sequences; the top ten clones carry approximately 7.7%. The sequenced sample consisted of blood. These receptors were obtained from a human donor with ulcerative colitis or Crohn's disease, or a healthy co-twin of an affected twin (not recorded which). The CDR3 runs from the conserved cysteine through the conserved F or W. Each record gives: V gene, J gene, CDR3 protein.

TRBV27	TRBJ2-2	CASGRLVGGELFF
TRBV6-6	TRBJ2-1	CASRDSLGQFF
TRBV10-3	TRBJ1-5	CAISESNRLPQPQHF
TRBV10-3	TRBJ2-5	CAIMGGVAGREETQYF
TRBV7-9	TRBJ2-1	CASSPLTSGPSHEQFF
TRBV19	TRBJ2-1	CASSPRGGSSYNEQFF
TRBV9	TRBJ2-3	CASSATMAGTMADTQYF
TRBV29-1	TRBJ2-1	CSVVETPRAGEQFF
TRBV6-5	TRBJ1-2	CASRSPYYGYTF
TRBV7-6	TRBJ1-1	CASSLAPGQGKDTEAFF
TRBV6-5	TRBJ1-5	CASSYSQASNQPQHF
TRBV2	TRBJ2-3	CASTGGAADTQYF
TRBV10-3	TRBJ2-3	CAISVSVGTDTQYF
TRBV5-1	TRBJ2-5	CASSLAGETQYF
TRBV6-5	TRBJ2-7	CASSYGQGVEQYF
TRBV7-9	TRBJ1-1	CASSSDRGMNTEAFF
TRBV3-1	TRBJ2-5	CASSQARWGETQYF
TRBV24-1	TRBJ2-1	CATSEGGNNEQFF
TRBV29-1	TRBJ2-2	CSVERPFTGELFF
TRBV27	TRBJ2-7	CASSPNGDYEQYF
TRBV27	TRBJ2-7	CASSFFADNSYEQYF
TRBV14	TRBJ1-3	CASSQAVSGNTIYF
TRBV12-3/TRBV12-4	TRBJ1-6	CASSSGTVNSPLHF
TRBV20-1	TRBJ2-7	CSATQGGIYEQYF
TRBV24-1	TRBJ1-1	CATPRSGTANTEAFF
TRBV6-2/TRBV6-3	TRBJ2-2	CASSYFSFRGFDTGELFF
TRBV20-1	TRBJ2-7	CSGQGLTYEQYF
TRBV7-2	TRBJ1-2	CASSSVGGGGYGYTF
TRBV6-2/TRBV6-3	TRBJ2-3	CASRYRDTQYF
TRBV12-3/TRBV12-4	TRBJ1-5	CASRNTGEGSNQPQHF
TRBV7-2	TRBJ1-2	CASSLGQSLYGYTF
TRBV4-1	TRBJ1-1	CASSQEPPELQITEAFF
TRBV15	TRBJ2-3	CATSPLTELAGYTDTQFF
TRBV20-1	TRBJ2-3	CSARRPSPTDTQYF
TRBV28	TRBJ2-5	CASGGTGGGETQYF
TRBV7-8	TRBJ1-2	CASSLAGQTIVGYTF
TRBV2	TRBJ2-7	CASTGGVFYEQYF
TRBV5-1	TRBJ1-1	CASSEITGVSEAFF
TRBV6-2/TRBV6-3	TRBJ2-1	CASSYTEGGQGAFASYNEQFF
TRBV11-2	TRBJ1-3	CASSLWDTGNTIYF
TRBV20-1	TRBJ2-2	CSASGRTGELFF
TRBV28	TRBJ1-2	CASSLRQDGYTF
TRBV20-1	TRBJ2-1	CSALGEAGPNYNEQFF
TRBV12-3/TRBV12-4	TRBJ2-7	CASSLGLAGVGEQYF
TRBV12-3/TRBV12-4	TRBJ1-3	CASSPTGASGNTIYF
TRBV7-8	TRBJ2-1	CASSYAPDSENEQFF
TRBV5-1	TRBJ2-4	CASSTGAKNIQYF
TRBV20-1	TRBJ1-3	CSAQSEAGLSSGNTIYF
TRBV12-3/TRBV12-4	TRBJ2-1	CASSSPFELGGSYNEQFF
TRBV5-1	TRBJ2-2	CASSLVFSPTGELFF